This TCR beta chain comes out of a study of blood T cell repertoires in COVID-19. As for the study in general: Sites across the United States, Italy and Spain contributed samples from acute and convalescent COVID-19. In each case, the material was cDNA or gDNA derived from T cells, B-cell-depleted T cells, or PBMCs.

Per the study methods: Reference gene primer amplification gave nucleated cell count estimates. Sequencing used immunoSEQ multiplex PCR; TCRdb keeps in-frame clones, though not all of them. Clone size and the V and J calls come from that table; the DNA yielded D and trimming. The sample lists approximately 210,000 clones; about four fifths were seen once. This CDR3 comprises 11 residues. V was cut by 5 bases and J by 11 bases, with 12 bases left in between. The germline V gene encodes CDR1 MDHEN and CDR2 SYDVKM. The sample taken for sequencing was peripheral blood. This chain joins TRBV28 and TRBJ1-1; D is undetermined. The TCR comes from a woman older than 75 with acute or convalescent COVID-19. Here the CDR3 reads CASSPPGRAFF. CDR3 nucleotide sequence: TGTGCCAGCAGTCCCCCGGGGAGGGCTTTCTTT.